The 27 T cell receptor beta chains below were found in one sample sequenced in a study of T cell repertoires in cytomegalovirus infection. These receptors have no identified antigens. TCRdb recomputed calls from the reads with MiXCR, one row per CDR3 protein. The sample records hundreds of thousands of distinct CDR3 sequences, roughly a third being singletons. Here the sequenced sample was cultured PBMCs, taken from culture after CMV antigen stimulation. All receptors derive from a human donor in good health (CMV status not recorded). Some clones in this sample may be carry-over from other donors' samples.

V gene TRBV7-2 combines with J gene TRBJ2-7, with D maybe TRBD2 (6 bases). Trimming removed 4 bases from V and 6 bases from J, with 22 bases in between. Germline-derived CDR1 and CDR2 are SGHTA and FQGNSA. The CDR3 contains 16 residues. The CDR3 coding sequence is TGTGCCAGCAGCTCCCGAGGTCTTCTAATGGGGGGCGAGCAGTACTTC. Protein sequence: CASSSRGLLMGGEQYF.

This clonotype was recorded a few times. This sequence joins TRBV6-1 and TRBJ2-3, with 7 positions matching TRBD2. CDR3 length: 17 amino acids. The junction had 7 bases not matched to a gene; V was cut back by 0 bases and J by 1 base. The germline gives CDR1 MNHNS, CDR2 SASEGT. Written as DNA, the CDR3 is TGTGCCAGCAGTGAAGCTCGAAGCGGGGTAGGCACAGATACGCAGTATTTT. Its protein product is CASSEARSGVGTDTQYF.

This chain links TRBV5-3 with TRBJ1-6; the match to TRBD1 covers 7 bases. TRBV5-3 is placed among ORFs of uncertain function. CDR3 length: 15 residues. With 8 bases clipped from V and 9 bases from J, the junction kept 14 bases outside the gene matches. CDR3 protein: CASSQRQGIPSPLHF. CDR3 coding DNA: TGTGCCAGCAGCCAGCGACAGGGCATACCTTCACCCCTCCACTTT.

This clonotype occurred a few times. This chain connects TRBV7-2 to TRBJ2-4; no clear D gene. V was trimmed by 5 bases and J by 0 bases, leaving 8 bases between them. The germline gives CDR1 SGHTA, CDR2 FQGNSA. The CDR3 contains 14 residues. The CDR3 nucleotides read TGTGCCAGCAGCCGTGGGGTAGCCAAAAACATTCAGTACTTC. Translation: CASSRGVAKNIQYF.

This clonotype has ten or more counts. The chain is built from TRBV12-3 or TRBV12-4 and TRBJ1-6, with 8 bases that match TRBD1. The CDR3 spans 15 residues. Trimming at V came to 3 bases and at J to 7 bases, leaving 5 bases not matched to a gene. CDR3 residues: CASSFGQGRNSPLHF. The CDR3 DNA is TGTGCCAGCAGTTTTGGACAGGGAAGGAATTCACCCCTCCACTTT.

The chain recombines TRBV27 with TRBJ1-1; D unresolved. The V end lost 8 bases, the J end lost 5 bases, and 12 bases lay between the germline ends. CDR3 length equals 12 residues. The germline CDR1 and CDR2 sequences are MNHEY and SMNVEV (reference sequence). The CDR3 DNA reads TGTGCCAGCTGGGGAGGAAGGACTGAAGCTTTCTTT. Translated, it gives CASWGGRTEAFF.

The genes are TRBV20-1 and TRBJ1-4; D unresolved. Germline lookup yields CDR1 DFQATT and CDR2 SNEGSKA (reference sequence). V was clipped by 6 bases and J by 12 bases, with 17 bases between them. This CDR3 has 12 residues. CDR3 region: CSARRRTTELFF. CDR3 nucleotide sequence: TGCAGTGCCCGACGGCGGACGACGGAACTGTTTTTT.

The rearrangement uses TRBV6-5 and TRBJ2-3; TRBD1 agrees at 9 bases. The CDR3 extends over 18 amino acids. Germline V gene sequence: CDR1 MNHEY, CDR2 SVGAGI. The V segment lost 0 bases and the J segment 0 bases; nucleotides outside the gene matches: 7. CDR3 nucleotides: TGTGCCAGCAGTTACTCCCTAAAGGACAGGGGAAGCACAGATACGCAGTATTTT. Translated: CASSYSLKDRGSTDTQYF.

The chain combines TRBV27 with TRBJ2-5, with 8 bases matching TRBD1. The CDR3 covers 14 residues. CDR1 is MNHEY and CDR2 is SMNVEV in the germline V gene (reference sequence). J lost 4 bases, V lost 6 bases, and 7 bases had no gene match. DNA for the CDR3: TGTGCCAGCAGGCGAGGACAGGGCCGAGAGACCCAGTACTTC. This codes for CASRRGQGRETQYF.

In its sample, this clonotype was seen many times. V and J are TRBV7-2 and TRBJ1-1; 7 bases map to TRBD1. The CDR3 sequence is 13 residues long. In germline, CDR1 is SGHTA, CDR2 FQGNSA. The ends lost 5 bases at V and 7 bases at J; junction bases unmatched: 7. The CDR3 bases are TGTGCCAGCAGCCCAAGGGACAGCCGTGAAGCTTTCTTT. The encoded protein is CASSPRDSREAFF.

This clonotype was seen at least ten times. The rearrangement joins TRBV7-2 to TRBJ2-1, with D possibly matching TRBD1 (5 bases). The CDR3 totals 13 residues. Germline V gene lookup returns CDR1 SGHTA and CDR2 FQGNSA. The ends were cut back, 5 bases at V and 4 bases at J, with 9 bases in the middle. CDR3 region: CASSPDRYNEQFF. DNA of the CDR3: TGTGCCAGCAGCCCTGACAGATACAATGAGCAGTTCTTC. Looking up the rest from reference TRBV7-2 and TRBJ2-1 gives the full variable domain: GAGVSQSPSNKVTEKGKDVELRCDPISGHTALYWYRQSLGQGLEFLIYFQGNSAPDKSGLPSDRFSAERTGGSVSTLTIQRTQQEDSAVYLCASSPDRYNEQFFGPGTRLTVL.

This clonotype was found a few times. CDR3 sequence reads: CASSLETSVGSEQFF. The CDR3 region has the DNA TGTGCCAGCAGCTTGGAGACTAGCGTGGGTTCTGAGCAGTTCTTC. The J gene is TRBJ2-1, the V gene TRBV5-4; 8 positions match TRBD2. The CDR3 spans 15 residues. Germline V lookup: CDR1 SGHNT, CDR2 YYREEE (reference sequence). V lost 0 bases and J lost 9; bases outside the gene matches: 8.

Only one count was recorded for this clonotype. The chain joins TRBV27 to TRBJ2-1, with 9 bases lining up with TRBD1. Germline CDR1 is MNHEY and CDR2 is SMNVEV (reference sequence). The CDR3 runs to 17 residues. Trimming removed 2 bases from V and 5 bases from J; junction bases left unmatched: 10. CDR3 amino acids: CASSLRGWGQGNNEQFF. The DNA for the CDR3 is TGTGCCAGCAGTTTAAGGGGATGGGGACAGGGTAACAATGAGCAGTTCTTC.

In this sample, this clonotype turned up many times. The chain has TRBV6-1 and TRBJ2-7, with 11 bases that match TRBD1. V lost 6 bases and J lost 1; bases outside the gene matches: 2. Germline values: CDR1 MNHNS, CDR2 SASEGT. The length of the CDR3 is 14 residues. The CDR3 region is CASRGTGGSYEQYF. CDR3 DNA: TGTGCCAGCAGGGGGACAGGGGGATCCTACGAGCAGTACTTC.

This clonotype was picked up a small number of times. This chain uses TRBV7-2 with TRBJ1-2; TRBD1 is a possible D gene (6 bases). CDR1 and CDR2 (germline): SGHTA, FQGNSA. The CDR3 has 13 amino acids. V lost 3 bases and J lost 6, with 11 bases in between. Here the CDR3 reads CASSFGQTNGYTF. In DNA, the CDR3 is TGTGCCAGCAGCTTTGGACAGACGAATGGCTACACCTTC.

The table lists this clonotype with a few counts. The rearrangement uses TRBV19 and TRBJ1-5, with TRBD1 matching over 7 bases. Germline CDR1 LNHDA, CDR2 SQIVND (reference sequence). The CDR3 totals 15 residues. Unmatched junction bases numbered 9, after V lost 5 bases and J lost 5 bases. The CDR3 DNA follows: TGTGCCAGTAGTCCCCCCTCCAGGGGGGATCAGCCCCAGCATTTT. Translating gives CASSPPSRGDQPQHF.

This clonotype was recorded many times. The chain joins TRBV7-2 to TRBJ2-3, with 9 bases matching TRBD2. V was clipped by 3 bases and J by 3 bases; unmatched bases: 4. The CDR3 length is 15 residues. From germline, CDR1 is SGHTA and CDR2 FQGNSA. Here the CDR3 DNA reads TGTGCCAGCAGCTTCAGCGGGGGGCGGACAGATACGCAGTATTTT. It codes for CASSFSGGRTDTQYF.

Concerning this clonotype itself: Mismatch with germline at one junction end may stem from a read error. This chain uses TRBV20-1 with TRBJ2-7; 9 nucleotides match TRBD1. This CDR3 region has 12 residues. In germline, CDR1 is DFQATT, CDR2 SNEGSKA (reference sequence). The CDR3 is CSAPGTGYERYF. As DNA, the CDR3 is TGCAGTGCTCCCGGGACAGGGTACGAGCGGTACTTC.

The rearrangement joins TRBV15 to TRBJ2-3; 8 bases agree with TRBD1. Per germline, CDR1 LNHNV and CDR2 YYDKDF (reference sequence). V trimming: 0 bases; J trimming: 6 bases; junction bases outside the gene matches: 20. The CDR3 runs to 20 residues. The CDR3 here is CATSRDSRDLGQGLIDTQYF. The CDR3 DNA is TGTGCCACCAGCAGAGATAGCCGGGACCTTGGACAGGGTCTTATTGATACGCAGTATTTT.

V usage is TRBV7-6 and J usage is TRBJ1-6; no clear D. The germline gives CDR1 SGHVS, CDR2 FNYEAQ. CDR3 size: 16 residues. Between the trimmed V and J ends, which lost 0 bases and 8 bases, there was a span of 14 bases. In nucleotides, the CDR3 is TGTGCCAGCAGCTTAGCTCCCTCCAGGAATGATTCACCCCTCCACTTT. This codes for CASSLAPSRNDSPLHF. The whole variable domain, filled in from reference TRBV7-6 and TRBJ1-6, reads GAGVSQSPRYKVTKRGQDVALRCDPISGHVSLYWYRQALGQGPEFLTYFNYEAQQDKSGLPNDRFSAERPEGSISTLTIQRTEQRDSAMYRCASSLAPSRNDSPLHFGNGTRLTVT.

V gene TRBV7-6 combines with J gene TRBJ1-1; D might be TRBD1 (6 bases). CDR1 is SGHVS, CDR2 FNYEAQ, per germline. V lost 2 bases and J lost 1, with 17 bases in between. CDR3 length equals 17 residues. The chain's CDR3 is CASSLWVLTGSNTEAFF. CDR3 nucleotide sequence: TGTGCCAGCAGCTTATGGGTCTTGACAGGATCGAACACTGAAGCTTTCTTT.

This chain connects TRBV20-1 to TRBJ2-7, with D possibly TRBD1 on 6 matching bases. V dropped 0 bases and J dropped 7 bases, with 22 bases sitting between them. The CDR3 contains 16 residues. Germline V gene data show CDR1 as DFQATT and CDR2 as SNEGSKA (reference sequence). CDR3 residues: CSARDRIGQRYREQYF. DNA of the CDR3: TGCAGTGCTAGAGATCGGATCGGACAGCGCTATAGGGAGCAGTACTTC.

This clonotype was detected a few times. This chain links TRBV4-1 with TRBJ2-3; D ambiguous. This CDR3 contains 16 residues. Germline CDR1 MGHRA, CDR2 YSYEKL. Trimming took off 1 base at V and 0 bases at J, with 11 bases between the two ends. CDR3 in DNA: TGCGCCAGCAGCCAAGTGATCCCCACTAGCACAGATACGCAGTATTTT. Protein sequence: CASSQVIPTSTDTQYF.

This clonotype was observed at least ten times. The chain combines TRBV7-9 with TRBJ1-1; a weak D match, TRBD1 (5 bases). CDR1 is SEHNR, CDR2 FQNEAQ, per germline (reference sequence). This CDR3 region has 13 residues. Trimming cost V 1 base and J 7 bases, with 10 bases left between them. In nucleotides, the CDR3 is TGTGCCAGCAGCTTAGAGGGACGGAATGAAGCTTTCTTT. Its translation: CASSLEGRNEAFF.

The chain is built from TRBV2 and TRBJ1-4; D possibly corresponds to TRBD1 (5 bases). Germline V CDR1 and CDR2: SNHLY, FYNNEI. The CDR3 is 16 amino acids. Trimming removed 0 bases from V and 6 bases from J, with 14 bases in between. CDR3 loop: CASSEAPGRTYEKLFF. CDR3 nucleotides: TGTGCCAGCAGTGAAGCCCCGGGACGGACCTATGAAAAACTGTTTTTT. Drawing the rest from reference TRBV2 and TRBJ1-4, the complete variable domain is EPEVTQTPSHQVTQMGQEVILRCVPISNHLYFYWYRQILGQKVEFLVSFYNNEISEKSEIFDDQFSVERPDGSNFTLKIRSTKLEDSAMYFCASSEAPGRTYEKLFFGSGTQLSVL.

The V gene is TRBV10-3, the J gene TRBJ2-5; D remains ambiguous. The ends were cut back, 4 bases at V and 3 bases at J, with 9 bases in the middle. The CDR3 totals 13 residues. CDR1 and CDR2 from the germline V gene are ENHRY and SYGVKD. CDR3 DNA: TGTGCCATCAGTGGAGGTAGTGAAGAGACCCAGTACTTC. Translating it yields CAISGGSEETQYF.

In this sample, this clonotype turned up a few times. The chain joins TRBV29-1 to TRBJ2-7; 10 bases align to TRBD1. This CDR3 comprises 13 residues. The trim removed 7 bases at V and 1 base at J, leaving 4 bases unmatched. Per the germline V gene, CDR1 is SQVTM and CDR2 is ANQGSEA. The CDR3 spells CSAGTGASYEQYF. In DNA, the CDR3 is TGCAGCGCCGGGACAGGGGCGTCCTACGAGCAGTACTTC.